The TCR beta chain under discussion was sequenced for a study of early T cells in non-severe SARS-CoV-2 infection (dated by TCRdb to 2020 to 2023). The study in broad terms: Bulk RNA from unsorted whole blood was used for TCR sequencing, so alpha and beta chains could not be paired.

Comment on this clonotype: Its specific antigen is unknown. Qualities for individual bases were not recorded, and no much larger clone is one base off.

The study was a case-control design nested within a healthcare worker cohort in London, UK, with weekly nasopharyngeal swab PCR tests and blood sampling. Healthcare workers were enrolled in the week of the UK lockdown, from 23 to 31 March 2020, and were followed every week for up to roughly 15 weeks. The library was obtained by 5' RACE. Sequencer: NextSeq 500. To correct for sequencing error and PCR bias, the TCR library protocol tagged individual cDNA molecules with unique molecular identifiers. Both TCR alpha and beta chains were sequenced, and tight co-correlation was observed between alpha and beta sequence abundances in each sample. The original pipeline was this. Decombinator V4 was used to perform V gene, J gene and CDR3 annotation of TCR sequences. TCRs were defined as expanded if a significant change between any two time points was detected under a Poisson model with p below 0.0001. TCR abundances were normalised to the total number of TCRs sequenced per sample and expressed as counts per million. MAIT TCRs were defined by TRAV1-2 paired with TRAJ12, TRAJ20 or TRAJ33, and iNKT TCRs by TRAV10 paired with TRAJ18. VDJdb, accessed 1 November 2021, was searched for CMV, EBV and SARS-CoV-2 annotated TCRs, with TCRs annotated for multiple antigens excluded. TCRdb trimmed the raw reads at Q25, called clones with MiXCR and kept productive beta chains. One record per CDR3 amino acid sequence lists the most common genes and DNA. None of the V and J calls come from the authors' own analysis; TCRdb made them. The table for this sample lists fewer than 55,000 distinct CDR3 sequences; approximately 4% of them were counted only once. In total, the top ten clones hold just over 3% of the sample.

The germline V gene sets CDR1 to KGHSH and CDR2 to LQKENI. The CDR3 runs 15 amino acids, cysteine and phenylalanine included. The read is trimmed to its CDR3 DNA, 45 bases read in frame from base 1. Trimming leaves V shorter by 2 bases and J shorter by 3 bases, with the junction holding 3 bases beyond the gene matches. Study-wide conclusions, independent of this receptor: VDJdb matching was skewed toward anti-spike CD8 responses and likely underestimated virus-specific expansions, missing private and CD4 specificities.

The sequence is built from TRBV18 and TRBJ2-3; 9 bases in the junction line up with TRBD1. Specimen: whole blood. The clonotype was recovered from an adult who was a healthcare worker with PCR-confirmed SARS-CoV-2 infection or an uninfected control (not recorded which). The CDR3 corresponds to CASSPNRGQTDTQYF. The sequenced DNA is TGTGCCAGCTCACCAAACAGGGGGCAAACAGATACGCAGTATTTT.